The rows below give T cell receptor beta chains drawn from one sample of a study of vaccination and CD4 T cells after COVID-19. TCRdb reprocessed the PCR reads with MiXCR, giving one entry per CDR3 protein. The data hold more than 20,000 distinct CDR3 sequences, with 40% to 55% observed a single time. These receptors lack a known antigen. Specimen: CD4+ T cells from blood, cultured in vitro, collected before SARS-CoV-2 vaccination. The origin of the receptors is a human donor who received a COVID-19 vaccine. Both conserved end residues are part of each CDR3. Each record gives: D gene, V gene, J gene, clone size, CDR3 DNA, CDR3 protein. The D gene is left open where the match is weak. A clone size is listed for some rows: how often the clone was seen (once, few, many), or a class if it is expanded.

>TRBD1|TRBV7-2|TRBJ2-4|NA
TGTGCCAGCAGCTTAGGGGCAGGGGGCCGCGTGGAAAACATTCAGTACTTC
CASSLGAGGRVENIQYF
>NA|TRBV6-5|TRBJ2-7|few
TGTGCCAGCAGTTACTCGGGCGGAATGTACGAGCAGTACTTC
CASSYSGGMYEQYF
>NA|TRBV5-1|TRBJ2-7|NA
TGCGCCAGCAGCCCTGAGGTCAGGGGAACCTACGAGCAGTACTTC
CASSPEVRGTYEQYF
>TRBD2|TRBV5-4|TRBJ2-3|NA
TGTGCCAGCAGCTTGCCCCAAGGACTAGCGGGGGGAGGTGATACGCAGTATTTT
CASSLPQGLAGGGDTQYF
>NA|TRBV10-1|TRBJ1-1|few
TGCGCCAGCAGTGAGCAGACAGCGATGAACACTGAAGCTTTCTTT
CASSEQTAMNTEAFF
>NA|TRBV5-1|TRBJ2-1|NA
TGCGCCAGCAGCTTTTTATACCCCTACAATGAGCAGTTCTTC
CASSFLYPYNEQFF
>TRBD1|TRBV10-3|TRBJ2-3|NA
TGTGCCGCCGGGACAGCATCCACAGATACGCAGTATTTT
CAAGTASTDTQYF
>NA|TRBV7-3|TRBJ1-1|NA
TGTGCCAGCAGCTCAACGGGACTCGGGAACACTGAAGCTTTCTTT
CASSSTGLGNTEAFF
>TRBD1|TRBV28|TRBJ1-6|NA
TGTGCCAGTCGCGTCGGACAGGGGGGTTCACCCCTCCACTTT
CASRVGQGGSPLHF
>TRBD2|TRBV7-2|TRBJ2-1|NA
TGTGCCAGCAGCTTAGCGACTGCGGGGGGGACTAACAATGAGCAGTTCTTC
CASSLATAGGTNNEQFF
>NA|TRBV24-1|TRBJ2-2|few
TGTGCCACCAGTGGACAGGCCTTGGGCGGGGAGCTGTTTTTT
CATSGQALGGELFF
>NA|TRBV24-1|TRBJ1-2|NA
TGTGCCACCAGTGGCTGGGGTGGGGGTGAGAACTATGGCTACACCTTC
CATSGWGGGENYGYTF
>NA|TRBV4-1|TRBJ1-6|NA
TGCGCCAGCAGCCAAGATCTGGGGGCTGAGAGCTCCTATAATTCACCCCTCCACTTT
CASSQDLGAESSYNSPLHF
>TRBD2|TRBV10-1|TRBJ2-7|few
TGCGCCAGCAGTGAGGGACTAGCGGGGATCTACGAGCAGTACTTC
CASSEGLAGIYEQYF
>NA|TRBV25-1|TRBJ2-5|NA
TGTGCCAGCAGTGAATTGGGGGTTGGGAGGGAGACCCAGTACTTC
CASSELGVGRETQYF
>TRBD1|TRBV10-2|TRBJ1-1|NA
TGCGCCAGCAGCCCTAACCTGGGGACAGGCCGTAACACTGAAGCTTTCTTT
CASSPNLGTGRNTEAFF
>TRBD1|TRBV7-9|TRBJ2-7|few
TGTGCCAGCAGCTCCACCGGGACAGGGACCTACGAGCAGTACTTC
CASSSTGTGTYEQYF
>TRBD1|TRBV6-1|TRBJ2-7|few
TGTGCCAGCGGCAGACAGGGGGGCGCCTACGAGCAGTACTTC
CASGRQGGAYEQYF
>NA|TRBV2|TRBJ2-7|NA
TGTGCCAGCAGTGGGGGGACCTTCTACGAGCAGTACTTC
CASSGGTFYEQYF
>TRBD1|TRBV19|TRBJ1-1|NA
TGTGCCAGTAGTCACAGGGGGCGCAGGGGAGAGACTGAAGCTTTCTTT
CASSHRGRRGETEAFF
>NA|TRBV19|TRBJ1-2|NA
TGTGCCAGTAGGACGACCGGGACAACCTCGGGCTATGGCTACACCTTC
CASRTTGTTSGYGYTF
>NA|TRBV6-1|TRBJ1-5|once
TGTGCCAGCAGTCCTCTCATGATTAGCAATCAGCCCCAGCATTTT
CASSPLMISNQPQHF
>NA|TRBV5-8|TRBJ1-2|NA
TGTGCCAGCAGCCGAGCCCATGGACTCGGCAGGGATTATGGCTACACCTTC
CASSRAHGLGRDYGYTF
>NA|TRBV30|TRBJ2-5|NA
TGTGCCTGGAGTGTAAAAAGTTGGAGGTCCCAAGAGACCCAGTACTTC
CAWSVKSWRSQETQYF
>NA|TRBV2|TRBJ1-5|NA
TGTGCCAGCAGTTCCGACAGAGCTAGCAATCAGCCCCAGCATTTT
CASSSDRASNQPQHF
>TRBD1|TRBV6-1|TRBJ2-7|NA
TGTGCCAGCAGTCCCCGGACAGGACCCCTCTTATACGAGCAGTACTTC
CASSPRTGPLLYEQYF
>TRBD1|TRBV6-5|TRBJ1-5|once
TGTGCCAGCAGTTACAACAACAGGGGTAGCAATCAGCCCCAGCATTTT
CASSYNNRGSNQPQHF
>NA|TRBV30|TRBJ2-2|NA
TGTGCCTGGAGGAAAAGGGGGGACGGGGAGCTGTTTTTT
CAWRKRGDGELFF